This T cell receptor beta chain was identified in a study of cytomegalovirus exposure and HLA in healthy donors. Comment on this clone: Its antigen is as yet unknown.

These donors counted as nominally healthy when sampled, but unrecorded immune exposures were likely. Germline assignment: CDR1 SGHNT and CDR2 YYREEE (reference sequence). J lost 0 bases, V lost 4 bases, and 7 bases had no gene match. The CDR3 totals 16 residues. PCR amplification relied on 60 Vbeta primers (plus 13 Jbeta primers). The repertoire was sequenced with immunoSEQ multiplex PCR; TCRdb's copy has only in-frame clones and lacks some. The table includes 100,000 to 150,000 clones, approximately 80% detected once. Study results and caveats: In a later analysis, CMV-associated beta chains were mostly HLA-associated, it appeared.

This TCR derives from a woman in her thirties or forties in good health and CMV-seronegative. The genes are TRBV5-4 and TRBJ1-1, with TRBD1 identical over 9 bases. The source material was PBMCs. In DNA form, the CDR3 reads TGTGCCAGCAGCCCAGGGACAGGGAAGTTGAACACTGAAGCTTTCTTT. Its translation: CASSPGTGKLNTEAFF.